The source of this T cell receptor beta chain is a study of Tregs in tolerant kidney transplant recipients. General study points: Few patients were studied, so findings need validation in larger groups. Changing PCR primers prevented nucleotide comparison between some patients' samples.

As for this clone: Antigen unknown.

Unstimulated regulatory T cells (CD4+CD25+CD127-), CD4+CD25- non-regulatory cells, CD4 and CD8 cells were FACS-sorted from thawed PBMCs. An overnight rest at 37°C with approximately 210 IU/ml IL-2 preceded regulatory T cell sorting from thawed PBMCs. CDR1 SGHVS and CDR2 FQNEAQ come from the germline V gene. J was trimmed by 0 bases and V by 3 bases; bases with no gene match: 1. This CDR3 has 15 amino acids. Sequenced by immunoSEQ multiplex PCR; TCRdb stores in-frame clones only, minus some. The sample records 50,000 to 75,000 clones, 98% being singletons. The receptor's source is a human donor who received a combined kidney and bone marrow transplant. This specimen was Tregs from blood, taken before the transplant. The chain is built from TRBV7-8 and TRBJ2-3, with 9 bases lining up with TRBD2. CDR3 bases: TGTGCCAGCAGCTTGGGACTAGCTAGCACAGATACGCAGTATTTT. It yields the protein CASSLGLASTDTQYF. The variable domain in full, with the rest retrieved from reference TRBV7-8 and TRBJ2-3, is GAGVSQSPRYKVAKRGQDVALRCDPISGHVSLFWYQQALGQGPEFLTYFQNEAQLDKSGLPSDRFFAERPEGSVSTLKIQRTQQEDSAVYLCASSLGLASTDTQYFGPGTRLTVL.